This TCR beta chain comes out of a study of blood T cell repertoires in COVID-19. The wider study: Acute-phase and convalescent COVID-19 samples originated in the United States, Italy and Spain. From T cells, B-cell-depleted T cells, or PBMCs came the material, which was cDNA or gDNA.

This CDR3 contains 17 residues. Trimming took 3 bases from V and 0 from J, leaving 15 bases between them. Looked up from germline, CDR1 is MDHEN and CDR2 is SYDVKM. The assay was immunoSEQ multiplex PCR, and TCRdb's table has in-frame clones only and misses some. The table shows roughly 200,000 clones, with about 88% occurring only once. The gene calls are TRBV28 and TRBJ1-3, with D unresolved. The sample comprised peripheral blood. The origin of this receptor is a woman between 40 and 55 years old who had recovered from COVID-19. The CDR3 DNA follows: TGTGCCAGCAGTTTGCCCCGAGACAAGGTCTCTGGAAACACCATATATTTT. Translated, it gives CASSLPRDKVSGNTIYF.